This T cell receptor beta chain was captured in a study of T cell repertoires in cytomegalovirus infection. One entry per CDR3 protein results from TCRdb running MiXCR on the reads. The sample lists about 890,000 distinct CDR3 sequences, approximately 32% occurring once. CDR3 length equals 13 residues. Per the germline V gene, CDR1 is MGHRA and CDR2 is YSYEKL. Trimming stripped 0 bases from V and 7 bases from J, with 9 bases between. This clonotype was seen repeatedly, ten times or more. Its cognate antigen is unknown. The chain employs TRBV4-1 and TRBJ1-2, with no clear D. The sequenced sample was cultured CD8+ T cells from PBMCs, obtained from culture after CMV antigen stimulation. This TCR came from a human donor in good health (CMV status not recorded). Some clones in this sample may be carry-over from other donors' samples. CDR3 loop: CASSQDFGVGYTF. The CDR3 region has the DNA TGCGCCAGCAGCCAAGATTTTGGGGTTGGCTACACCTTC.